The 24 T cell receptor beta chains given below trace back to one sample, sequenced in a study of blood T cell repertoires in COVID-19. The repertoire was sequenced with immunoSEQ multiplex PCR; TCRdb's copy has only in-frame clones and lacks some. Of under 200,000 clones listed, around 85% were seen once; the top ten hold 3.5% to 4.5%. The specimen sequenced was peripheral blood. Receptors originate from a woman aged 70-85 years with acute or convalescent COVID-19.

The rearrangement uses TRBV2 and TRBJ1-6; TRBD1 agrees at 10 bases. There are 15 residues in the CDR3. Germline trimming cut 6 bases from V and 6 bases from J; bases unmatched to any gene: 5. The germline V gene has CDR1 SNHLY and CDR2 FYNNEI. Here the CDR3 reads CASRGQGVSNSPLHF. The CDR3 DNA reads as TGTGCCAGCAGAGGACAGGGGGTTTCTAATTCACCCCTCCACTTT. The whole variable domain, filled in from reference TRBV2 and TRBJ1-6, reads EPEVTQTPSHQVTQMGQEVILRCVPISNHLYFYWYRQILGQKVEFLVSFYNNEISEKSEIFDDQFSVERPDGSNFTLKIRSTKLEDSAMYFCASRGQGVSNSPLHFGNGTRLTVT.

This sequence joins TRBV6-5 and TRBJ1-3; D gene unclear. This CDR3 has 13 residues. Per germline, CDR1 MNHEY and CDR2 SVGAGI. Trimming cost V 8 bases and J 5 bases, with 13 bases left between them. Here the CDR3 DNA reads TGTGCCAGCCGGGAGGTTGGGAGAAACACCATATATTTT. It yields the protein CASREVGRNTIYF.

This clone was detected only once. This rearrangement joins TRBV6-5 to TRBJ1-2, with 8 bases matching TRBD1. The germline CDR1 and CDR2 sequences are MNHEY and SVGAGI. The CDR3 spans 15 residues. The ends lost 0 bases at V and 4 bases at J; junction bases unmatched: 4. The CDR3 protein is CASSYSDTGGYGYTF. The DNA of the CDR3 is TGTGCCAGCAGTTACTCCGATACAGGGGGCTATGGCTACACCTTC.

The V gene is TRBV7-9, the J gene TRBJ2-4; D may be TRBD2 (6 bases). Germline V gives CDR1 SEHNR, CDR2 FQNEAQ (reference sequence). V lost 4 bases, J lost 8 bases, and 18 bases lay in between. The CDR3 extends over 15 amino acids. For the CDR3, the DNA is TGTGCCAGCAGCTCCGGGGCTGCGGGGCGGGACATTCAGTACTTC. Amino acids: CASSSGAAGRDIQYF.

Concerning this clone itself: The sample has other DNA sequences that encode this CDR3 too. CDR3: CASSRDSNYGYTF. CDR3 DNA sequence: TGTGCCAGCAGTCGGGACAGTAACTATGGCTACACCTTC. J is TRBJ1-2 and V is TRBV12-3 or TRBV12-4, with 7 bases that match TRBD1. This CDR3 has 13 amino acids. The V and J ends lost 5 bases and 1 base, in that order; junction bases with no gene match: 1.

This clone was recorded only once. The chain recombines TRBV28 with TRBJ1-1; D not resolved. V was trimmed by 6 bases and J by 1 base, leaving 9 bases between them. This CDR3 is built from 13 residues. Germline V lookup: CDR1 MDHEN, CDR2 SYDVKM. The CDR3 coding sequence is TGTGCCAGCAGCCCACACAAGAACACTGAAGCTTTCTTT. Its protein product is CASSPHKNTEAFF.

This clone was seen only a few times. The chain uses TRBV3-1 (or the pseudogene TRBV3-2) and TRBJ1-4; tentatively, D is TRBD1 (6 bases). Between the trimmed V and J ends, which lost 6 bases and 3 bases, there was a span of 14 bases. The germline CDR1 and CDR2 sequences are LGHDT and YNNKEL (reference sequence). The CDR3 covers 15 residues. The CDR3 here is CASRESGVANEKLFF. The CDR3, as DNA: TGTGCCAGCAGGGAGTCAGGGGTTGCTAATGAAAAACTGTTTTTT.

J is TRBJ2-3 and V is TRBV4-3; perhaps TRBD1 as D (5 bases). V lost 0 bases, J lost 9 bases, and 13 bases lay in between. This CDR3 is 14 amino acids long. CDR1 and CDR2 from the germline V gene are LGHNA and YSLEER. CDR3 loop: CASSQEARTHTQYF. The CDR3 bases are TGCGCCAGCAGCCAAGAGGCTCGGACACACACGCAGTATTTT.

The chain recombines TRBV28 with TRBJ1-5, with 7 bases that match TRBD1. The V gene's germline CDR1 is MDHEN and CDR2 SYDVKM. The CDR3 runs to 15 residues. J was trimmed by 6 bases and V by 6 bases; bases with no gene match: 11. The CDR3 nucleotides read TGTGCCAGCAGGCCCCTCGGAGGGGGCTTTCAGCCCCAGCATTTT. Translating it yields CASRPLGGGFQPQHF.

CDR3 sequence (DNA): TGTGCCAGCAGCCAGGCGGGGACAGGGGGTAACTATGGCTACACCTTC. It codes for CASSQAGTGGNYGYTF. This chain connects TRBV3-1 (or the pseudogene TRBV3-2) to TRBJ1-2; 11 bases align to TRBD1. V shed 3 bases and J 1 base; nucleotides not matched to a gene: 4. CDR3 size: 16 residues. Looked up from germline, CDR1 is LGHDT and CDR2 is YNNKEL (reference sequence).

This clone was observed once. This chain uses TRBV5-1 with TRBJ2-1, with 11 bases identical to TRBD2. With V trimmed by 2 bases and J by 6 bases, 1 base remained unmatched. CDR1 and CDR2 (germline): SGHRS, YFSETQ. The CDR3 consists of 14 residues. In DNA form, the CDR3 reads TGCGCCAGCAGCTTCACTAGCGGGAGCAATGAGCAGTTCTTC. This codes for CASSFTSGSNEQFF. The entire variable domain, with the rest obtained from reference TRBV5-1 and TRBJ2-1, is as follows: KAGVTQTPRYLIKTRGQQVTLSCSPISGHRSVSWYQQTPGQGLQFLFEYFSETQRNKGNFPGRFSGRQFSNSRSEMNVSTLELGDSALYLCASSFTSGSNEQFFGPGTRLTVL.

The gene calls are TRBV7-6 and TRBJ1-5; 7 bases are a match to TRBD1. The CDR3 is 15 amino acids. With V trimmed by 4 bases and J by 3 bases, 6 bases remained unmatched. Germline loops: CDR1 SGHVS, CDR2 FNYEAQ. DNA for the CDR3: TGTGCCAGCAGCTCAGGAACAGGGGACAATCAGCCCCAGCATTTT. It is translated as CASSSGTGDNQPQHF. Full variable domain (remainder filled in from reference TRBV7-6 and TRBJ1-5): GAGVSQSPRYKVTKRGQDVALRCDPISGHVSLYWYRQALGQGPEFLTYFNYEAQQDKSGLPNDRFSAERPEGSISTLTIQRTEQRDSAMYRCASSSGTGDNQPQHFGDGTRLSIL.

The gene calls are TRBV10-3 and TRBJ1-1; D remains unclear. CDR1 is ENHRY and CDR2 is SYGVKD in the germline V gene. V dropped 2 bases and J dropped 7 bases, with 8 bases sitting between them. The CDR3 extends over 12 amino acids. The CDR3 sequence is CAISEGQNEAFF. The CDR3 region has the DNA TGTGCCATCAGTGAGGGGCAGAATGAAGCTTTCTTT.

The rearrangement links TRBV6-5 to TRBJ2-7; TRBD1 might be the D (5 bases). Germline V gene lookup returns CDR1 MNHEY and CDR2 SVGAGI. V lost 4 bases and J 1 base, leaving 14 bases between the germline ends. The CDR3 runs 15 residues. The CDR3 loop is CASSSLGAGSYEQYF. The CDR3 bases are TGTGCCAGCAGTTCCTTAGGGGCAGGATCCTACGAGCAGTACTTC.

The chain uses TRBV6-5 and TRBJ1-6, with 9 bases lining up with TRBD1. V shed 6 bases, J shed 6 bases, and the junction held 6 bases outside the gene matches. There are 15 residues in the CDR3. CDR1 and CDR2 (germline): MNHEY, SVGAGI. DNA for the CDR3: TGTGCCAGCAGGGACAGGGGATCCCTTAATTCACCCCTCCACTTT. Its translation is CASRDRGSLNSPLHF.

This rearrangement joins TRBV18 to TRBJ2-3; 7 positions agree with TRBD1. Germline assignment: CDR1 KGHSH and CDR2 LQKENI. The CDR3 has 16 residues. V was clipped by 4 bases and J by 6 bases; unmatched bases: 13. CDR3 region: CASSRDSPHRVDTQYF. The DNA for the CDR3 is TGTGCCAGCTCACGGGACAGTCCTCACCGTGTGGATACGCAGTATTTT.

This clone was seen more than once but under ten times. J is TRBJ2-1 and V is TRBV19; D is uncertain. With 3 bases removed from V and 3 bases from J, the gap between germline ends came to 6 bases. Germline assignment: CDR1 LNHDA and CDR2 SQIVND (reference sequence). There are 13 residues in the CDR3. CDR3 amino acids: CASSINSYNEQFF. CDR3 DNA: TGTGCCAGTAGTATTAACAGCTACAATGAGCAGTTCTTC.

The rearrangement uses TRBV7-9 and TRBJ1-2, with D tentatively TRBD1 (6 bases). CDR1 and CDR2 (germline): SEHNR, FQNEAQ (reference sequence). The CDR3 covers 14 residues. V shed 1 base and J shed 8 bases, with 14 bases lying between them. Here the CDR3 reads CASSLETGSGGYTF. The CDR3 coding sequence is TGTGCCAGCAGCTTAGAGACAGGATCTGGGGGCTACACCTTC.

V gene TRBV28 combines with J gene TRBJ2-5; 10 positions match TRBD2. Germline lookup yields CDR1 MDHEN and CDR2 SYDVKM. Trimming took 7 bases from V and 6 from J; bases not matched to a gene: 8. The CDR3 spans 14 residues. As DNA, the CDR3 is TGTGCCAGCAACATAGCGGGAGGTATAAAGACCCAGTACTTC. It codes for CASNIAGGIKTQYF.

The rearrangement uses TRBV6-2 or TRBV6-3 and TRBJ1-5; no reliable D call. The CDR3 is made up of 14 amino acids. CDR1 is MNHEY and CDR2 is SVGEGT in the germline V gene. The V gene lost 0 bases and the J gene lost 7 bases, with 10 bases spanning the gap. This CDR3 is CASSYSRSGQPQHF. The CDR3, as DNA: TGTGCCAGCAGTTACTCTCGATCGGGGCAGCCCCAGCATTTT.

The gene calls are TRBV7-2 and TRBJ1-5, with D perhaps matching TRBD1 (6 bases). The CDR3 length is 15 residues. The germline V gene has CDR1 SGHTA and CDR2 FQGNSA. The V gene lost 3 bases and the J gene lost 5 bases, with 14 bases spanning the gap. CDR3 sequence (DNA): TGTGCCAGCAGCTTCGATACAGGGCCAGATCAGCCCCAGCATTTT. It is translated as CASSFDTGPDQPQHF.

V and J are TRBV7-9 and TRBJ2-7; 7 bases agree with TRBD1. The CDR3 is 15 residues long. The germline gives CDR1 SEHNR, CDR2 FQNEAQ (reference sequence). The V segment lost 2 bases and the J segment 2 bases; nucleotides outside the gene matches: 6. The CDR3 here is CASSLPGGGPYEQYF. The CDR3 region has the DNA TGTGCCAGCAGCTTACCAGGGGGTGGACCCTACGAGCAGTACTTC.

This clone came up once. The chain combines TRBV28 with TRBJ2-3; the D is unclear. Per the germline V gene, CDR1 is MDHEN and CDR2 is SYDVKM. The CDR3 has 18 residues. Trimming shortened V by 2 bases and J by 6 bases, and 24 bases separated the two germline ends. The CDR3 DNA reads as TGTGCCAGCAGTTTAGTATCTCGGCGGAGAGCCAGAAGGGATACGCAGTATTTT. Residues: CASSLVSRRRARRDTQYF.

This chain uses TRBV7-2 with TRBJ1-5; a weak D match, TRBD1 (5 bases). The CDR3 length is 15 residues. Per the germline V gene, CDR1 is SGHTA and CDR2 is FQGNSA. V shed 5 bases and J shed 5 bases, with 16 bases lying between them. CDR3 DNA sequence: TGTGCCAGCAGCCCTTTACTCGGGGGAGATCAGCCCCAGCATTTT. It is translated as CASSPLLGGDQPQHF.